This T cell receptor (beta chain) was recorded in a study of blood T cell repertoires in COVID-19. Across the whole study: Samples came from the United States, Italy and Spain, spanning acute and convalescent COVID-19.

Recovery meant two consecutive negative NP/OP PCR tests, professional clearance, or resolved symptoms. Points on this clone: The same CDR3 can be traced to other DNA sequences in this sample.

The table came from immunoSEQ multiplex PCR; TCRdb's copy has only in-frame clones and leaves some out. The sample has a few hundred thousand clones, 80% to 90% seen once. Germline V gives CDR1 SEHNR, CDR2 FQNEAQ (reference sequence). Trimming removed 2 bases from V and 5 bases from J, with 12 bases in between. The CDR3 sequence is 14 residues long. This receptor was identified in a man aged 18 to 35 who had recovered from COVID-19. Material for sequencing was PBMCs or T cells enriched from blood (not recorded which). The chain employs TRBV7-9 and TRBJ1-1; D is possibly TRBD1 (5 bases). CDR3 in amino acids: CASSLRGDGTEAFF. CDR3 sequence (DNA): TGTGCCAGCAGCTTAAGGGGTGACGGTACTGAAGCTTTCTTT.